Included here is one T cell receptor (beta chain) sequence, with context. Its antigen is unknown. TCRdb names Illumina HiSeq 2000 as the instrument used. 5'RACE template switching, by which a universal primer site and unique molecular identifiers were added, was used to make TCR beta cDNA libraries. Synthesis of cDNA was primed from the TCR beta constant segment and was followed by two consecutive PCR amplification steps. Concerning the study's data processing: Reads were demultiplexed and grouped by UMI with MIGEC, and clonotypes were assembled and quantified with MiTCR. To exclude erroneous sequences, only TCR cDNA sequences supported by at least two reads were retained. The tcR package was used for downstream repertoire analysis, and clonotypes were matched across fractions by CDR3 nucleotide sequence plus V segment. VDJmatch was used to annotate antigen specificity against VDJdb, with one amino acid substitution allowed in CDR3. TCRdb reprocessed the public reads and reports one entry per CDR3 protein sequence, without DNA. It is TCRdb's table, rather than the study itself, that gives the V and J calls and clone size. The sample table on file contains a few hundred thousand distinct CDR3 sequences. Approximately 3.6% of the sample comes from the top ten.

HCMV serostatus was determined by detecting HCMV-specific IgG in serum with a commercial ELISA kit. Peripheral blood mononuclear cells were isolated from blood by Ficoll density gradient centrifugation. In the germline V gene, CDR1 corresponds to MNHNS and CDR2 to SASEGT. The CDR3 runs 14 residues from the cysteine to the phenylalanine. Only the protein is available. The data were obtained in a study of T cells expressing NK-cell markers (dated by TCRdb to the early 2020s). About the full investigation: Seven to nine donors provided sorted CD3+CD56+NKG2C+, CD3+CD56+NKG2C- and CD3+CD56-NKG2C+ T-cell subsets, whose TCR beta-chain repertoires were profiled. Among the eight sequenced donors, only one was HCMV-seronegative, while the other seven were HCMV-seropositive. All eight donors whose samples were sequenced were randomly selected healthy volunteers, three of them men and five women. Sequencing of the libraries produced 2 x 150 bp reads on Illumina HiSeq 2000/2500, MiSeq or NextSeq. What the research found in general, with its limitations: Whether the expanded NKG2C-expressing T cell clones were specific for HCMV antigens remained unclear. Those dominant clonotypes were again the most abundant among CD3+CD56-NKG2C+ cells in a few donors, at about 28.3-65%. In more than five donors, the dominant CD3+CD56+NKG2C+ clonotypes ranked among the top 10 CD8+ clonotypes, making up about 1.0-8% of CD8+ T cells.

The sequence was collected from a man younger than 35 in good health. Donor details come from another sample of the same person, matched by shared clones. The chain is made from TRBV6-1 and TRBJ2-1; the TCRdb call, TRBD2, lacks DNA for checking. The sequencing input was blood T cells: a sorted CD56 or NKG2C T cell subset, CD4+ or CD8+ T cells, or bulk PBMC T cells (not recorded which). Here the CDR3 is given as CASLGAGVHNEQFF.